The source of this T cell receptor beta chain is a study of T cell responses to AZD1222 COVID-19 vaccine. CDR1 is SNHLY and CDR2 is FYNNEI in the germline V gene. This CDR3 region has 15 residues. V was clipped by 5 bases and J by 6 bases, with 17 bases between them. Generated by immunoSEQ multiplex PCR, the TCRdb table keeps only in-frame clones and is missing some. Of tens of thousands of clones in the sample, about 94% are singletons; the top ten hold approximately 3.1%. The source material was peripheral blood, sampled 28 days after the second AZD1222 dose. The rearrangement joins TRBV2 to TRBJ1-5; no clear D gene. The receptor was derived from an adult who received the AZD1222 COVID-19 vaccine. CDR3 coding DNA: TGTGCCAGCAGTCCTGATTTTTTGGGTGGTCAGCCCCAGCATTTT. This encodes CASSPDFLGGQPQHF.